This TCR beta chain was recorded in a study of CD8 T cells in Susac syndrome. Peripheral blood CD8+ and CD4+ T cells were profiled by TCR beta sequencing. Study outcomes and limitations: In its TCR sequencing and HLA analysis, the study acknowledged that the number of individuals was relatively small.

As regards this clonotype: Its specificity is unknown.

Random hexamers served to reverse transcribe about 0.45 to 1 ug RNA. A single record per CDR3 protein comes from TCRdb applying MiXCR to the immunoSEQ multiplex PCR reads. The table has approximately 130,000 distinct CDR3 sequences, more than 75% seen once; the top ten hold around 0.24%. Sequenced: CD8+ T cells from PBMCs. The receptor's source is a human donor with multiple sclerosis.

CDR3 in DNA: TGTGCCAGCAGCTTAGTTTATCAGGGACAGATATTCATCTATAATTCACCCCTCCACTTT. Protein product: CASSLVYQGQIFIYNSPLHF. This sequence joins TRBV7-7 and TRBJ1-6; 7 positions match TRBD1. Germline loops: CDR1 SSHAT, CDR2 FNYEAQ (reference sequence). V lost 1 base to trimming and J lost 3 bases; unmatched junction nucleotides: 15. The CDR3 is 20 residues long.